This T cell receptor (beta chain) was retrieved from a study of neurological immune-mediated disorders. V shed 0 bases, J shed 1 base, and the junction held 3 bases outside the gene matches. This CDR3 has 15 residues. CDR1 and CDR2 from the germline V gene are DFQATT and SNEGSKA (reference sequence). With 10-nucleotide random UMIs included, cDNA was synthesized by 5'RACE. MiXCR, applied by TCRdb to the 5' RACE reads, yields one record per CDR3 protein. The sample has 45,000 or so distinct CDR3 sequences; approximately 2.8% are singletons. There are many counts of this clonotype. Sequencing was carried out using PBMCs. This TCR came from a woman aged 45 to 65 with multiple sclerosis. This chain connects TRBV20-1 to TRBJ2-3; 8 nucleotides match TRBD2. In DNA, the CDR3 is TGCAGTGCTAGAGATAGGCGGGAGGGCACAGATACGCAGTATTTT. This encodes CSARDRREGTDTQYF.